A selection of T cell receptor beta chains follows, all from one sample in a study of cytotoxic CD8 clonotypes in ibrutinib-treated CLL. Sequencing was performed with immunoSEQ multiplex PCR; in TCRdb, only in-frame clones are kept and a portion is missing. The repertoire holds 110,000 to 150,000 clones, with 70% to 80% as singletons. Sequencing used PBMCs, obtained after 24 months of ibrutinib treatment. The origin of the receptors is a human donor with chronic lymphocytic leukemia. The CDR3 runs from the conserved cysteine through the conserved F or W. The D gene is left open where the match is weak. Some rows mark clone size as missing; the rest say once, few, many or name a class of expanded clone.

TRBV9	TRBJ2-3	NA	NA	CASSASRGSSDTDTQYF	TGTGCCAGCAGCGCAAGTAGGGGGTCTAGCGACACAGATACGCAGTATTTT
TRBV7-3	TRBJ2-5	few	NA	CASSAGMETQYF	TGTGCCAGCAGCGCGGGGATGGAGACCCAGTACTTC
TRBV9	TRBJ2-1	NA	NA	CASSPRTDTYNEQFF	TGTGCCAGCAGCCCCCGGACTGATACCTACAATGAGCAGTTCTTC
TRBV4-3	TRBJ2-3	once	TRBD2	CASSQDPREGTQYF	TGCGCCAGCAGCCAAGATCCTAGGGAGGGTACGCAGTATTTT
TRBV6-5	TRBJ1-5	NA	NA	CASSSSRWSNQPQHF	TGTGCCAGCAGTTCATCCAGGTGGAGCAATCAGCCCCAGCATTTT
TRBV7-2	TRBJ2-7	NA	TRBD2	CASSLGGGLHEQYF	TGTGCCAGCAGCTTAGGGGGGGGACTCCACGAGCAGTACTTC
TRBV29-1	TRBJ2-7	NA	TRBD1	CSAHGTASYEQYF	TGCAGCGCCCACGGGACAGCCTCCTACGAGCAGTACTTC
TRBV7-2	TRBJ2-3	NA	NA	CASSLGGAGTDTQYF	TGTGCCAGCAGCTTAGGGGGCGCGGGCACAGATACGCAGTATTTT
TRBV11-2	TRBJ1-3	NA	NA	CASSLVQGFSGNTIYF	TGTGCCAGCAGCTTAGTACAGGGCTTCTCTGGAAACACCATATATTTT
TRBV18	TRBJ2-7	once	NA	CASSPAPPTVREQYF	TGTGCCAGCTCACCCGCGCCCCCGACAGTTCGCGAGCAGTACTTC
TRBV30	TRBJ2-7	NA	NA	CAGLAGPYEQYF	TGTGCCGGTTTGGCAGGGCCCTACGAGCAGTACTTC
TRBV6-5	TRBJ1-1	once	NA	CASSYHLGQPAEAFF	TGTGCCAGCAGTTACCACCTTGGACAGCCCGCTGAAGCTTTCTTT
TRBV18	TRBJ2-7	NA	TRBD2	CASSPPSGRDEQYF	TGTGCCAGCTCACCGCCTAGCGGGAGAGACGAGCAGTACTTC
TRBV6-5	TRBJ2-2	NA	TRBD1	CASSPRTGGRGELFF	TGTGCCAGCAGTCCGAGGACAGGGGGGCGAGGGGAGCTGTTTTTT
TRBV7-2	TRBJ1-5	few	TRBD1	CASRPTGVNQPQHF	TGTGCCAGCAGACCCACAGGGGTCAATCAGCCCCAGCATTTT
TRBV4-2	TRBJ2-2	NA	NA	CASSPQDGNTGELFF	TGTGCCAGCAGCCCCCAGGACGGAAACACCGGGGAGCTGTTTTTT
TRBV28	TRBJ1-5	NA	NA	CASRGISNQPQHF	TGTGCCAGCCGGGGTATTAGCAATCAGCCCCAGCATTTT
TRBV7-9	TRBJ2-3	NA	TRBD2	CASSLGPRGRAGDTQYF	TGTGCCAGCAGCTTGGGTCCTCGGGGGAGGGCCGGAGATACGCAGTATTTT
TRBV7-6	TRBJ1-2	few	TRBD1	CASSGQGARGYTF	TGTGCCAGCAGCGGCCAGGGGGCGCGAGGCTACACCTTC
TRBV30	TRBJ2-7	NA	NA	CAWSVQTWGEQYF	TGTGCCTGGAGTGTACAAACCTGGGGGGAGCAGTACTTC
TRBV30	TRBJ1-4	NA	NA	CAWGWTDSNEKLFF	TGTGCCTGGGGATGGACAGACTCTAATGAAAAACTGTTTTTT
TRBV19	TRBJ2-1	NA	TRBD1	CASTRSGQVNNEQFF	TGTGCCAGCACTAGGTCCGGACAGGTCAACAATGAGCAGTTCTTC
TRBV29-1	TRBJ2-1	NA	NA	CSVGGGPNEQFF	TGCAGCGTTGGGGGGGGGCCCAATGAGCAGTTCTTC